The entry below gives a single T cell receptor beta chain sequence along with its context. Germline V lookup: CDR1 MDHEN, CDR2 SYDVKM. V was clipped by 6 bases and J by 2 bases, with 13 bases between them. The CDR3 runs 14 residues. This entry comes from a study of blood T cell repertoires in COVID-19. Background on the study: Sites in the United States, Italy and Spain provided acute and convalescent COVID-19 samples.

Produced via immunoSEQ multiplex PCR; TCRdb's table is partial and in-frame only. The data show roughly 140,000 clones, around four fifths seen once. V usage is TRBV28 and J usage is TRBJ1-2; a weak D match, TRBD1 (6 bases). Sequencing was done on a sample of peripheral blood. This clonotype was obtained from a woman aged 40 to 50 with active or convalescent COVID-19. CDR3: CASRITGSNYGYTF. In DNA, the CDR3 is TGTGCCAGCAGGATAACAGGGTCAAACTATGGCTACACCTTC.